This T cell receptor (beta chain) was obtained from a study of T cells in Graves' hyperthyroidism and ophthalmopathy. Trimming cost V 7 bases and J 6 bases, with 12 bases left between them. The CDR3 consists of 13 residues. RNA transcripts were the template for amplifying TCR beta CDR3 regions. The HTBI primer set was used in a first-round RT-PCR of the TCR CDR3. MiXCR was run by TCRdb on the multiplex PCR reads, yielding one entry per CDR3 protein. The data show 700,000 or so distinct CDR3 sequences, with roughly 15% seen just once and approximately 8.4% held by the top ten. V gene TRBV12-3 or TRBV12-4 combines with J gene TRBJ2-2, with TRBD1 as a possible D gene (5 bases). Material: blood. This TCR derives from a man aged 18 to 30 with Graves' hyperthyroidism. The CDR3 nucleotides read TGTGCCAGCACCCCCTGGGGCGCCGGGGAGCTGTTTTTT. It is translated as CASTPWGAGELFF.